These 10 T cell receptor beta chains were all obtained from the same sample, sequenced in a study of shared clonotypes between healthy human individuals. The naive CD8 subset, CD45RO-negative cells positively selected for CCR7, excluded terminally differentiated effector memory CD45RA+ cells. Assay: immunoSEQ multiplex PCR; the TCRdb copy retains only in-frame clones and omits some. The sample lists hundreds of thousands of clones, roughly 98% seen once, with 0.25% to 0.35% in the top ten. What was sequenced was naive CD8+ T cells sorted from blood. All receptors derive from a man between 25 and 39 years old in good health.

A remark on this clone: Just one base apart from a much larger clone, this may be a read error. This sample also contains other DNA sequences that code for the same CDR3. The V call is TRBV27, the J call TRBJ2-1; D might be TRBD1 or TRBD2, each matching 5 bases. CDR3 size: 12 residues. CDR1 is MNHEY and CDR2 is SMNVEV in the germline V gene (reference sequence). With 1 base removed from V and 10 bases from J, the gap between germline ends came to 8 bases. The CDR3 reads CASSLLGDEQFF. The CDR3 DNA sequence: TGTGCCAGCAGTTTATTGGGGGACGAGCAGTTCTTC.

The gene calls are TRBV15 and TRBJ2-1; 11 bases align to TRBD2. The CDR3 sequence is 17 residues long. V lost 4 bases, J lost 3 bases, and 8 bases stayed unmatched. CDR1 and CDR2 from the germline V gene are LNHNV and YYDKDF (reference sequence). The CDR3 DNA follows: TGTGCCACCAGCACACCTGAGGGACTAGCGGACTACAATGAGCAGTTCTTC. Translating gives CATSTPEGLADYNEQFF.

This chain uses TRBV27 with TRBJ2-1, with D perhaps TRBD1 (6 bases). This CDR3 is built from 15 residues. CDR1 and CDR2 (germline): MNHEY, SMNVEV (reference sequence). Between the trimmed V and J ends, which lost 6 bases and 5 bases, there was a span of 17 bases. CDR3: CASSYTQGPDNEQFF. The CDR3 DNA follows: TGTGCCAGCAGCTATACACAGGGTCCAGACAATGAGCAGTTCTTC.

The rearrangement links TRBV13 to TRBJ2-3; no firm D call. In germline, CDR1 is PRHDT, CDR2 FYEKMQ (reference sequence). CDR3 length: 13 residues. V was cut by 3 bases and J by 5 bases, with 9 bases left in between. The CDR3 DNA sequence: TGTGCCAGCAGCTTTCAGGCAGAAGATACGCAGTATTTT. This gives the protein CASSFQAEDTQYF.

This clone appeared once. The V call is TRBV7-8, the J call TRBJ2-5; D is uncertain. Germline V CDR1 and CDR2: SGHVS, FQNEAQ. This CDR3 contains 14 residues. V gave up 1 base and J gave up 5 bases, with 11 bases separating them. The CDR3 loop reads CASSLGTPGETQYF. Here the CDR3 DNA reads TGTGCCAGCAGCTTAGGCACGCCCGGGGAGACCCAGTACTTC.

As for this clone: This CDR3 is also generated by other DNA sequences in the sample. The rearrangement links TRBV7-9 to TRBJ1-5, with TRBD1 matching over 8 bases. V was clipped by 1 base and J by 6 bases; unmatched bases: 2. The CDR3 contains 14 residues. CDR1 is SEHNR and CDR2 is FQNEAQ in the germline V gene (reference sequence). Written as DNA, the CDR3 is TGTGCCAGCAGCTTAGGACAGGGGACTCAGCCCCAGCATTTT. Translating gives CASSLGQGTQPQHF. Using reference TRBV7-9 and TRBJ1-5 for the parts outside the CDR3, the full variable domain is DTGVSQNPRHKITKRGQNVTFRCDPISEHNRLYWYRQTLGQGPEFLTYFQNEAQLEKSRLLSDRFSAERPKGSFSTLEIQRTEQGDSAMYLCASSLGQGTQPQHFGDGTRLSIL.

This clone is a singleton in its sample. The chain employs TRBV7-9 and TRBJ2-3; 9 bases align to TRBD2. Germline loops: CDR1 SEHNR, CDR2 FQNEAQ (reference sequence). Trimming at V came to 2 bases and at J to 1 base, leaving 4 bases not matched to a gene. The CDR3 spans 16 residues. The CDR3 nucleotides are TGTGCCAGCAGCTTATTCAGGACTAGCGGCACAGATACGCAGTATTTT. Translating it yields CASSLFRTSGTDTQYF.

CDR3 region: CASSQDGTGGNEQFF. As DNA, the CDR3 is TGCGCCAGCAGCCAAGATGGGACAGGGGGGAATGAGCAGTTCTTC. This chain links TRBV4-3 with TRBJ2-1; 11 bases line up with TRBD1. Trimming took 0 bases from V and 7 from J; bases not matched to a gene: 2. Germline V gives CDR1 LGHNA, CDR2 YSLEER. CDR3 size: 15 residues.

This chain connects TRBV13 to TRBJ2-1; either TRBD1 or TRBD2 may supply D (5 bases each). Germline V gene sequence: CDR1 PRHDT, CDR2 FYEKMQ (reference sequence). The CDR3 totals 14 residues. Trimming removed 5 bases at V and 9 bases at J, with 17 bases between. CDR3 loop: CASSGRGPRFEQFF. The DNA of the CDR3 is TGTGCCAGCAGCGGACGGGGACCTCGCTTTGAGCAGTTCTTC.

In this sample, this clone turned up once. The genes are TRBV20-1 and TRBJ1-1; D perhaps matches TRBD1 (6 bases). This CDR3 is 11 amino acids long. Germline CDR1 reads DFQATT; CDR2 reads SNEGSKA (reference sequence). V shed 6 bases and J shed 4 bases, with 9 bases lying between them. CDR3 region: CSARGATEAFF. CDR3 nucleotides: TGCAGTGCACGGGGGGCCACTGAAGCTTTCTTT.